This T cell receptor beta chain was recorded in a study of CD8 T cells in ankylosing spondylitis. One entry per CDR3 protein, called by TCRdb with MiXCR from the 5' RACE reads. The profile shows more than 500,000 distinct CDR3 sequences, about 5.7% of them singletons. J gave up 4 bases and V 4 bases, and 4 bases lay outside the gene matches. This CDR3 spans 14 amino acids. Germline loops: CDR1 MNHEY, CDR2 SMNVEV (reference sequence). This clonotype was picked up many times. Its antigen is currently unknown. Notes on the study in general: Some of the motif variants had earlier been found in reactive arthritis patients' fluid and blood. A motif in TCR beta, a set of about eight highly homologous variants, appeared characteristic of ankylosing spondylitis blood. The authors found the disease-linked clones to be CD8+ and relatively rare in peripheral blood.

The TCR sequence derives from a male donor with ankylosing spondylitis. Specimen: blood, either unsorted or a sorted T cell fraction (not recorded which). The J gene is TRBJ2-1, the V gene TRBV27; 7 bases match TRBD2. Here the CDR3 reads CASSYKREYNEQFF. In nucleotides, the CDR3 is TGTGCCAGCAGTTATAAGCGGGAATACAATGAGCAGTTCTTC.